This T cell receptor beta chain originates from a study of blood T cell repertoires in COVID-19. In the study's own analysis: Amplification of reference gene primers was used by the study to estimate nucleated cell counts. Sequenced by immunoSEQ multiplex PCR; TCRdb stores in-frame clones only, minus some. V and J calls plus clone size are reproduced from that table; the DNA served to infer D and trimming. In the table there are under 200,000 clones, 86% of which are singletons. This CDR3 region has 16 residues. Germline CDR1 MNHEY, CDR2 SMNVEV (reference sequence). V was trimmed by 8 bases and J by 5 bases, leaving 22 bases between them.

The J gene is TRBJ2-1, the V gene TRBV27, with D possibly being TRBD2 (7 bases). The clonotype originates from a man younger than 35 with acute or convalescent COVID-19. The specimen was peripheral blood. The CDR3 loop reads CASRTWLGGANNEQFF. CDR3 DNA sequence: TGTGCCAGCCGCACGTGGCTTGGGGGGGCTAACAATGAGCAGTTCTTC.